What follows are 4 T cell receptor beta chains derived from one specimen sequenced in a study of blood T cell repertoires in COVID-19. Profiling relied on immunoSEQ multiplex PCR, and the TCRdb table lists in-frame clones only, not all of them. Altogether 35,000 to 40,000 clones are present, 87% being singletons, with the ten largest covering roughly 7.2%. The sequenced sample consisted of peripheral blood. These receptors all come from a human donor in a cohort sampled during active COVID-19.

This rearrangement joins TRBV27 to TRBJ2-7; TRBD2 aligns across 7 bases. The germline V gene encodes CDR1 MNHEY and CDR2 SMNVEV (reference sequence). The V gene end was trimmed by 8 bases and the J gene end by 5 bases; junction bases not matched to a gene: 12. This CDR3 has 14 residues. The CDR3 sequence is CASSPVAGRDEQYF. The CDR3 coding sequence is TGTGCCAGCTCTCCGGTGGCAGGGAGGGACGAGCAGTACTTC.

The J gene is TRBJ2-7, the V gene TRBV20-1; weak D call: TRBD2 (6 bases). CDR3 length equals 13 residues. The germline V gene encodes CDR1 DFQATT and CDR2 SNEGSKA (reference sequence). Trimming shortened V by 3 bases and J by 5 bases, and 14 bases separated the two germline ends. The CDR3 protein is CSASRGSSNEQYF. The CDR3 nucleotides are TGCAGTGCTAGTCGGGGGAGTTCCAACGAGCAGTACTTC.

The V gene is TRBV6-5, the J gene TRBJ2-7; 7 bases match TRBD1. Trimming at V came to 8 bases and at J to 0 bases, leaving 7 bases not matched to a gene. The germline V gene encodes CDR1 MNHEY and CDR2 SVGAGI. The CDR3 runs to 14 residues. The CDR3 is CASGQTGSSYEQYF. As DNA, the CDR3 is TGTGCCAGCGGACAGACAGGGAGCTCCTACGAGCAGTACTTC.

The V gene is TRBV2, the J gene TRBJ1-1; D is possibly TRBD1 (5 bases). Deletions cut 7 bases from V and 0 bases from J, with 15 bases between. The CDR3 is made up of 15 amino acids. The germline V gene has CDR1 SNHLY and CDR2 FYNNEI. Written as DNA, the CDR3 is TGTGCCAGCATTCGACAGACTTTTATGAACACTGAAGCTTTCTTT. Amino acids: CASIRQTFMNTEAFF.